These 15 T cell receptor beta chains originate from one sample sequenced in a study of cytotoxic CD8 clonotypes in ibrutinib-treated CLL. Method: immunoSEQ multiplex PCR; TCRdb's copy keeps in-frame clones and lacks some. This table has 150,000 to 200,000 clones, 72% appearing once. The sample here was PBMCs, taken after 24 months of ibrutinib treatment. These receptors were obtained from a human donor with chronic lymphocytic leukemia.

The chain combines TRBV9 with TRBJ2-1, with D perhaps matching TRBD1 (5 bases). V was clipped by 4 bases and J by 3 bases, with 14 bases between them. Germline V gives CDR1 SGDLS, CDR2 YYNGEE. The CDR3 length is 15 residues. Here the CDR3 DNA reads TGTGCCAGCAGCTTCAGGGTACGAAACTACAATGAGCAGTTCTTC. Encoded protein: CASSFRVRNYNEQFF.

The chain carries TRBV13 and TRBJ2-1; no definite D call. The V end was cut by 5 bases, the J end by 9 bases, with 14 bases between. CDR1 PRHDT and CDR2 FYEKMQ come from the germline V gene (reference sequence). The CDR3 is 13 amino acids. CDR3 residues: CASSPVPFGEQFF. CDR3 DNA sequence: TGTGCCAGCAGCCCCGTCCCCTTTGGTGAGCAGTTCTTC.

In its sample, this clone was seen a few times. The chain carries TRBV4-2 and TRBJ2-7, with 8 nucleotides matching TRBD1. Germline CDR1 is LGHNA and CDR2 is YNFKEQ. The CDR3 length is 16 residues. Trimming at V came to 1 base and at J to 1 base, leaving 6 bases not matched to a gene. As DNA, the CDR3 is TGTGCCAGCAGCCAAGTTGGACAGGGCATTTCCTACGAGCAGTACTTC. Translating gives CASSQVGQGISYEQYF.

The chain joins TRBV15 to TRBJ2-1, with TRBD2 matching 13 bases. Trimming took 5 bases from V and 9 from J; bases not matched to a gene: 10. CDR1 is LNHNV, CDR2 YYDKDF, per germline (reference sequence). The length of the CDR3 is 16 residues. CDR3 sequence: CATSVRTSGRSVEQFF. The CDR3 nucleotides are TGTGCCACCAGCGTTAGGACTAGCGGGAGATCGGTTGAGCAGTTCTTC. Using reference TRBV15 and TRBJ2-1 for the parts outside the CDR3, the full variable domain is DAMVIQNPRYQVTQFGKPVTLSCSQTLNHNVMYWYQQKSSQAPKLLFHYYDKDFNNEADTPDNFQSRRPNTSFCFLDIRSPGLGDTAMYLCATSVRTSGRSVEQFFGPGTRLTVL.

V usage is TRBV9 and J usage is TRBJ2-3; D is unclear. The CDR3 has 13 amino acids. V lost 0 bases and J 2 bases, leaving 4 bases between the germline ends. In germline, CDR1 is SGDLS, CDR2 YYNGEE. The CDR3 DNA follows: TGTGCCAGCAGCGTAGGTGACACAGATACGCAGTATTTT. This encodes CASSVGDTDTQYF.

There are a few counts of this clone. This chain uses TRBV5-1 with TRBJ2-1; 7 bases agree with TRBD1. CDR3 length equals 14 residues. In germline, CDR1 is SGHRS, CDR2 YFSETQ. The V segment lost 2 bases and the J segment 5 bases; nucleotides outside the gene matches: 4. Here the CDR3 DNA reads TGCGCCAGCAGCTTACAGGGGCGAGACAATGAGCAGTTCTTC. Translation: CASSLQGRDNEQFF.

This rearrangement joins TRBV5-4 to TRBJ1-2; TRBD1 is a possible D gene (6 bases). Trimming stripped 4 bases from V and 7 bases from J, with 17 bases between. The length of the CDR3 is 14 residues. Germline values: CDR1 SGHNT, CDR2 YYREEE (reference sequence). Written as DNA, the CDR3 is TGTGCCAGCAGCCAAATGGGACACGTGGGTGGCTACACCTTC. Amino acid sequence: CASSQMGHVGGYTF. Variable domain in full (rest from reference TRBV5-4 and TRBJ1-2): ETGVTQSPTHLIKTRGQQVTLRCSSQSGHNTVSWYQQALGQGPQFIFQYYREEENGRGNFPPRFSGLQFPNYSSELNVNALELDDSALYLCASSQMGHVGGYTFGSGTRLTVV.

The chain uses TRBV18 and TRBJ2-7, with D maybe TRBD1 (6 bases). The germline CDR1 and CDR2 sequences are KGHSH and LQKENI. V gave up 1 base and J gave up 0 bases, with 13 bases separating them. The CDR3 is 16 residues long. CDR3 sequence: CASSPRPGTPSYEQYF. CDR3 coding DNA: TGTGCCAGCTCACCACGACCCGGGACACCCTCCTACGAGCAGTACTTC. Using reference TRBV18 and TRBJ2-7 for the parts outside the CDR3, the full variable domain is NAGVMQNPRHLVRRRGQEARLRCSPMKGHSHVYWYRQLPEEGLKFMVYLQKENIIDESGMPKERFSAEFPKEGPSILRIQQVVRGDSAAYFCASSPRPGTPSYEQYFGPGTRLTVT.

This rearrangement joins TRBV7-2 to TRBJ2-2; D is unclear. Germline lookup yields CDR1 SGHTA and CDR2 FQGNSA. Trimming pared 4 bases from V and 3 bases from J, leaving 3 bases between. The CDR3 sequence is 12 residues long. CDR3 in amino acids: CASSSYTGELFF. CDR3 DNA: TGTGCCAGCAGCTCGTACACCGGGGAGCTGTTTTTT.

The chain combines TRBV7-6 with TRBJ2-1, with TRBD1 matching 10 bases. Trimming at V came to 5 bases and at J to 8 bases, leaving 6 bases not matched to a gene. CDR1 is SGHVS, CDR2 FNYEAQ, per germline. This CDR3 is built from 14 residues. The DNA of the CDR3 is TGTGCCAGCAGCGCCGCCGGGACAGGGGATGAGCAGTTCTTC. This codes for CASSAAGTGDEQFF.

V is TRBV10-3 and J is TRBJ2-1; no clear D. Germline V gives CDR1 ENHRY, CDR2 SYGVKD. Trimming removed 2 bases at V and 3 bases at J, with 8 bases between. The CDR3 has 14 amino acids. CDR3 coding DNA: TGTGCCATCAGTGAGCTCCCCCGCTACAATGAGCAGTTCTTC. The encoded protein is CAISELPRYNEQFF.

The genes are TRBV15 and TRBJ2-1, with a tentative D call TRBD2 (5 bases). Trimming cost V 1 base and J 7 bases, with 17 bases left between them. This CDR3 contains 16 residues. CDR1 and CDR2 from the germline V gene are LNHNV and YYDKDF (reference sequence). CDR3 in DNA: TGTGCCACCAGCAGAGGAATGCGGGTTTCTGGGAATGAGCAGTTCTTC. This translates into CATSRGMRVSGNEQFF.

A single count supports this clone. The rearrangement uses TRBV6-5 and TRBJ1-2, with a weak D call TRBD1 (5 bases). The V gene lost 6 bases and the J gene lost 9 bases, with 17 bases spanning the gap. CDR3 length: 13 amino acids. Germline V CDR1 and CDR2: MNHEY, SVGAGI. For the CDR3, the DNA is TGTGCCAGCAGCCCCGGAACAGGACGTAGCTACACCTTC. This encodes CASSPGTGRSYTF.

The chain uses TRBV20-1 and TRBJ1-1; the D is unclear. V lost 3 bases, J lost 4 bases, and 6 bases lay in between. The CDR3 is made up of 11 amino acids. Germline values: CDR1 DFQATT, CDR2 SNEGSKA (reference sequence). This chain's CDR3 is CSARVGTEAFF. In nucleotides, the CDR3 is TGCAGTGCTAGGGTCGGCACTGAAGCTTTCTTT.

The genes are TRBV6-5 and TRBJ2-7, with a weak D call TRBD1 (7 bases). V was trimmed by 7 bases and J by 0 bases, leaving 16 bases between them. Germline V gives CDR1 MNHEY, CDR2 SVGAGI. The CDR3 is made up of 15 amino acids. Written as DNA, the CDR3 is TGTGCCAGCACGGCTCCGGGGGACAGCTCCTACGAGCAGTACTTC. It translates to CASTAPGDSSYEQYF.